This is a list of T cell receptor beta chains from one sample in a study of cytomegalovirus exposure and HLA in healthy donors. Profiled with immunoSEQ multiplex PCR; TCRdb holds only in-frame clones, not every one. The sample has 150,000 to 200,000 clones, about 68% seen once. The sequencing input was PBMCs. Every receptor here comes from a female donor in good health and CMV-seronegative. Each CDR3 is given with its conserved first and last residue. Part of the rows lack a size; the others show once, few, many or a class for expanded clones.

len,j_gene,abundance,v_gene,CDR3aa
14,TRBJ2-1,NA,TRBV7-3,CASSLTGVNNEQFF
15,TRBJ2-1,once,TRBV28,CASSPSGWRRGEQFF
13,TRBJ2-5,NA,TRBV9,CASSVVLGGAQYF
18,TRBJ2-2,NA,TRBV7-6,CASSLGTTGYENTGELFF
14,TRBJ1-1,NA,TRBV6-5,CASRADRVGTEAFF
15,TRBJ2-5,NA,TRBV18,CASSPQRGDQETQYF
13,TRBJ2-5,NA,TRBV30,CAWAKDYVETQYF
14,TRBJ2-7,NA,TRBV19,CADHDGARAYEQYF
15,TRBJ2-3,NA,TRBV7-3,CASSLGGGQSDTQYF
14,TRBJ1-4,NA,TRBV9,CASSVGGGYEKLFF
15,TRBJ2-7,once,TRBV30,CAWSRGQGSSYEQYF
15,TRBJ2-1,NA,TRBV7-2,CASSPIGLAKGEQFF
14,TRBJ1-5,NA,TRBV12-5,CASGPGPGDQPQHF
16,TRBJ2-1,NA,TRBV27,CASSLSPSGPFGEQFF
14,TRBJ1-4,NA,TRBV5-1,CASSVQGSNEKLFF
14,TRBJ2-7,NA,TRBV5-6,CASSLVGRAYEQYF
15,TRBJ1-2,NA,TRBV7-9,CASATAGTANYGYTF
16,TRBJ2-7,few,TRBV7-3,CASSCPTGGVSYEQYF
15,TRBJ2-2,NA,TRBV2,CASSGGQGVTGELFF
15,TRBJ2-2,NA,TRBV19,CASSRTGSNTGELFF
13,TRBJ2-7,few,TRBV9,CASSVGLAGDLYF
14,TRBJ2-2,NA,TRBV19,CASLDRGETGELFF
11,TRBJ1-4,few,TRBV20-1,CSARGGEKLFF
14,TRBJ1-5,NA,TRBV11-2,CASSLGRLNQPQHF
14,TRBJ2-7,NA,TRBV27,CASSVTGGPYEQYF
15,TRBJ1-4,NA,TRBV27,CASSPRGSANEKLFF
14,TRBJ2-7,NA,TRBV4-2,CASSKDRLPYEQYF
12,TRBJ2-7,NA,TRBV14,CASGQVSYEQYF
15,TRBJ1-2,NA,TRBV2,CASSPPYTENYGYTF
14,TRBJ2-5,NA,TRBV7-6,CASSTGSGVGAQYF
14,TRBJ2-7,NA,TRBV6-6,CASSYGTGGDEQYF
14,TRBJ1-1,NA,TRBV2,CASSERGRATEAFF
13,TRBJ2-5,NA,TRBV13,CASSLDTEETQYF
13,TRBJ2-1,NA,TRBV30,CAWSWSEGNEQFF
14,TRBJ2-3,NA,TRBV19,CASSWKLASDTQYF
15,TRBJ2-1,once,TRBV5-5,CASSPQGRGAHEQFF
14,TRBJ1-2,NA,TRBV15,CATSRAPSNYGYTF
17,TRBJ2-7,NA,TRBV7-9,CASSEGLAGFSSYEQYF
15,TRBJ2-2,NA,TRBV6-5,CASAGGGELGGELFF
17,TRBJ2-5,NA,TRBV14,CASSQDAPWDRQETQYF
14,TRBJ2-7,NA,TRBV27,CASRGAGDPHEQYF